This TCR beta chain was sequenced for a study of blood T cell repertoires in COVID-19. TCRdb keeps only in-frame clones here, not all; method: immunoSEQ multiplex PCR. The sample records around 130,000 clones, around 86% being singletons. With V trimmed by 0 bases and J by 7 bases, 9 bases remained unmatched. Germline CDR1 SGHDT, CDR2 YYEEEE. This CDR3 is built from 15 residues. V usage is TRBV5-6 and J usage is TRBJ1-2; 7 positions agree with TRBD1. The clonotype comes from a man in his forties or fifties with acute or convalescent COVID-19. Sequencing used peripheral blood. The CDR3 sequence is CASSLGRGQSVGYTF. CDR3 bases: TGTGCCAGCAGCTTGGGTAGGGGGCAATCTGTTGGCTACACCTTC.